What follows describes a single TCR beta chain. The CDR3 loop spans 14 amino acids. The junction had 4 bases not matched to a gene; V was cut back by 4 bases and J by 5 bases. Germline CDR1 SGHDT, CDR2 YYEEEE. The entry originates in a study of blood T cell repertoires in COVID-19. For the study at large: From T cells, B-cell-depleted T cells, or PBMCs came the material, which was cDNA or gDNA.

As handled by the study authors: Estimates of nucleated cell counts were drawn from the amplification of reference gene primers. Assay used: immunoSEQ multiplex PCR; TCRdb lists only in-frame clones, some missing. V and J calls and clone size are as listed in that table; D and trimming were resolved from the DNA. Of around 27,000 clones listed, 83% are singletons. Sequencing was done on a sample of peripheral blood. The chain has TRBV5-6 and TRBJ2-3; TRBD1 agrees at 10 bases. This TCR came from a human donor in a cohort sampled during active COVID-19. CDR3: CASSARDRGDTQYF. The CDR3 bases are TGTGCCAGCAGCGCCCGGGACAGGGGAGATACGCAGTATTTT. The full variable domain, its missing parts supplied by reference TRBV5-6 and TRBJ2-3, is DAGVTQSPTHLIKTRGQQVTLRCSPKSGHDTVSWYQQALGQGPQFIFQYYEEEERQRGNFPDRFSGHQFPNYSSELNVNALLLGDSALYLCASSARDRGDTQYFGPGTRLTVL.